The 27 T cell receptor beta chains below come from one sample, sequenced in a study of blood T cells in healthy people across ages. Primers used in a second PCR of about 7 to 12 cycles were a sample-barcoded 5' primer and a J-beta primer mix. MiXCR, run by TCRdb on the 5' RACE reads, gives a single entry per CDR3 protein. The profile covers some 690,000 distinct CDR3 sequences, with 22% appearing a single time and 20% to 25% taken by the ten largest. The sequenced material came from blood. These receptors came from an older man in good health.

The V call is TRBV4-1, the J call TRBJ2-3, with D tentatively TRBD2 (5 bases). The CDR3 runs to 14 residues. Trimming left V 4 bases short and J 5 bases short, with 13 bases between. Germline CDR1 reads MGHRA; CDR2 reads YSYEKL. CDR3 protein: CASSPSPEKDTQYF. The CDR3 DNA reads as TGCGCCAGCAGCCCTAGCCCCGAGAAAGATACGCAGTATTTT.

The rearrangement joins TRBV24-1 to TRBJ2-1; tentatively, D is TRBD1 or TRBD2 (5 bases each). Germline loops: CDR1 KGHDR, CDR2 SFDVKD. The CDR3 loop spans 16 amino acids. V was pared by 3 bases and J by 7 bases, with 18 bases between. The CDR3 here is CATSDPGASSWNEQFF. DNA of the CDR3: TGTGCCACCAGTGATCCCGGGGCTAGCAGTTGGAATGAGCAGTTCTTC.

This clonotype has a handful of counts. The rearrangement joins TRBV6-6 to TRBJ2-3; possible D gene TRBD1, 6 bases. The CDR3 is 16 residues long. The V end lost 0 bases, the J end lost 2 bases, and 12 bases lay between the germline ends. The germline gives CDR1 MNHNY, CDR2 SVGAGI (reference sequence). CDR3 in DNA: TGTGCCAGCAGTTACTCGATGGGACACCCCACAGATACGCAGTATTTT. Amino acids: CASSYSMGHPTDTQYF.

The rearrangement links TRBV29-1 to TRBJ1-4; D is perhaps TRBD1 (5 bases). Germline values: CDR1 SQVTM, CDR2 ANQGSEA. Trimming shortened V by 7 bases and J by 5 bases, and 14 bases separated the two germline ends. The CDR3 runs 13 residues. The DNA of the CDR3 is TGCAGCGCTGCGACAGACCCAAATGAAAAACTGTTTTTT. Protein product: CSAATDPNEKLFF. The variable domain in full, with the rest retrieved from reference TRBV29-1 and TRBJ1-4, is SAVISQKPSRDICQRGTSLTIQCQVDSQVTMMFWYRQQPGQSLTLIATANQGSEATYESGFVIDKFPISRPNLTFSTLTVSNMSPEDSSIYLCSAATDPNEKLFFGSGTQLSVL.

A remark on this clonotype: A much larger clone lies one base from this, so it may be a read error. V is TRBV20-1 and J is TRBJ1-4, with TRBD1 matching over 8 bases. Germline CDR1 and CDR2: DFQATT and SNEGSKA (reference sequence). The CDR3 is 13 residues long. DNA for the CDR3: TGCATTGCTCAAGGGGACAGGTCGAGTGGACTGTTTTTT. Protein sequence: CIAQGDRSSGLFF.

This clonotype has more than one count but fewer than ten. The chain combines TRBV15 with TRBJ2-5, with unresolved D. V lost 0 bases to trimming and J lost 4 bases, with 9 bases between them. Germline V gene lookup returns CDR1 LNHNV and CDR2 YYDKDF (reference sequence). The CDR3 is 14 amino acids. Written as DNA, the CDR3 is TGTGCCACCAGCAGAGATGCCGTCCGAGAGACCCAGTACTTC. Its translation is CATSRDAVRETQYF.

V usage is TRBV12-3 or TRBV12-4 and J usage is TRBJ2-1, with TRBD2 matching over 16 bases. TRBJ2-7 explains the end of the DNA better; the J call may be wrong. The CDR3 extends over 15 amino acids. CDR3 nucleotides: TGTGCCAGCAGGGGGACTAGCGGGGGGGCCTACGAGCAGTACTTC. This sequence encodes CASRGTSGGAYEQYF.

CDR3 sequence: CASSPYSGEKLFF. The CDR3 bases are TGTGCCAGCTCACCATACTCGGGTGAAAAACTGTTTTTT. The chain combines TRBV18 with TRBJ1-4; D remains ambiguous. In germline, CDR1 is KGHSH, CDR2 LQKENI. V lost 2 bases to trimming and J lost 7 bases, with 8 bases between them. This CDR3 has 13 amino acids. Supplemented by reference TRBV18 and TRBJ1-4, the full variable domain reads NAGVMQNPRHLVRRRGQEARLRCSPMKGHSHVYWYRQLPEEGLKFMVYLQKENIIDESGMPKERFSAEFPKEGPSILRIQQVVRGDSAAYFCASSPYSGEKLFFGSGTQLSVL.

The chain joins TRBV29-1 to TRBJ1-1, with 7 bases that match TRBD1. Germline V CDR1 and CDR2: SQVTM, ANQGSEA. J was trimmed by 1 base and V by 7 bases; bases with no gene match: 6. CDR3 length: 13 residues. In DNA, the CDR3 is TGCAGCGCGCAGGGACAGCCGAACACTGAAGCTTTCTTT. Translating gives CSAQGQPNTEAFF.

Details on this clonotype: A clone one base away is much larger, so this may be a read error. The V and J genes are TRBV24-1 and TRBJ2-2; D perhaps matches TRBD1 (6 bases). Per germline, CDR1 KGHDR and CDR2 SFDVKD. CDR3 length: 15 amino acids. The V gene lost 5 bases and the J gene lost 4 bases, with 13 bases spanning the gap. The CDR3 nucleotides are TGTGCCACCAGTGGCTGGGGGCCGACCACCGGGGAGCTGTTTTTT. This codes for CATSGWGPTTGELFF.

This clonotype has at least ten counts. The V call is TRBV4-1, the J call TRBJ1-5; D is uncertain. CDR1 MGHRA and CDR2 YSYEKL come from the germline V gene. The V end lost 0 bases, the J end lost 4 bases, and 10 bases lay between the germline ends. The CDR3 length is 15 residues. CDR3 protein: CASSQDWPVNQPQHF. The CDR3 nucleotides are TGCGCCAGCAGCCAAGATTGGCCAGTTAATCAGCCCCAGCATTTT.

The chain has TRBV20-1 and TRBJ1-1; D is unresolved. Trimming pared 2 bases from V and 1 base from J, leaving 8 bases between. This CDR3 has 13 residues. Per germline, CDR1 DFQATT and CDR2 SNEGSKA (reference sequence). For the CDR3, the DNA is TGCAGTGCTAGATGGCAGACGAACACTGAAGCTTTCTTT. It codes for CSARWQTNTEAFF.

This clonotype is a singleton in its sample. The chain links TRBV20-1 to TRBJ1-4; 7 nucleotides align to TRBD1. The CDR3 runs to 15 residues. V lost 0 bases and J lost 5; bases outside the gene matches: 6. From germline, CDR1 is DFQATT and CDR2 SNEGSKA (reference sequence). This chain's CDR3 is CSARDGGTVNEKLFF. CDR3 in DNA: TGCAGTGCTAGAGATGGTGGGACAGTCAATGAAAAACTGTTTTTT.

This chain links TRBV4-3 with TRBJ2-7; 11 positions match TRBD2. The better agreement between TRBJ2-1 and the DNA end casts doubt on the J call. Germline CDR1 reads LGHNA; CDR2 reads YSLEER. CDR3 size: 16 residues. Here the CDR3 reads CASSQDRLAGYNEQFF. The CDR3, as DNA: TGCGCCAGCAGCCAAGATCGACTAGCGGGGTACAATGAGCAGTTCTTC.

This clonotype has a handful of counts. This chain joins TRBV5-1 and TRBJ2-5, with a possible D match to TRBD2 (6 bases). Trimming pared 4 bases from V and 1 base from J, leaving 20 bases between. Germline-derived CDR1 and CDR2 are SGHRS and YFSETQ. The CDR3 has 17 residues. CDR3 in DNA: TGCGCCAGCAGCCCCAATGGAGGGTCGGGGACCCAAGAGACCCAGTACTTC. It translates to CASSPNGGSGTQETQYF.

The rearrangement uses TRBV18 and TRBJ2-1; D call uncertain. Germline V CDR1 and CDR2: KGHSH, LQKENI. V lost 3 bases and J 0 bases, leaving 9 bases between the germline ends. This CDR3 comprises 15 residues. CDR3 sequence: CASSPRRDSYNEQFF. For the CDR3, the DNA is TGTGCCAGCTCACCCCGAAGAGACTCCTACAATGAGCAGTTCTTC. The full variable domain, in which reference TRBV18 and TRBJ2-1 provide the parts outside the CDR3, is NAGVMQNPRHLVRRRGQEARLRCSPMKGHSHVYWYRQLPEEGLKFMVYLQKENIIDESGMPKERFSAEFPKEGPSILRIQQVVRGDSAAYFCASSPRRDSYNEQFFGPGTRLTVL.

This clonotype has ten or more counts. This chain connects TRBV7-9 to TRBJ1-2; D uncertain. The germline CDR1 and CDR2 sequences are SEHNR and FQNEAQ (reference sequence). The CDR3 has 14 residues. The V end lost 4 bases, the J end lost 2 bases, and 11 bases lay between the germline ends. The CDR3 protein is CASSSLGGNYGYTF. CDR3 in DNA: TGTGCCAGCAGCTCCCTAGGTGGGAACTATGGCTACACCTTC.

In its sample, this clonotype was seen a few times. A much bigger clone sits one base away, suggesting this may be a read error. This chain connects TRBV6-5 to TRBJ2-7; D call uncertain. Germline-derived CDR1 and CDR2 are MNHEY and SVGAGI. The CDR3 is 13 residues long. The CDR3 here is CASSSDTSYEHYF. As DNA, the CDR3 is TGTGCCAGCAGTTCCGACACCTCCTACGAGCACTACTTC.

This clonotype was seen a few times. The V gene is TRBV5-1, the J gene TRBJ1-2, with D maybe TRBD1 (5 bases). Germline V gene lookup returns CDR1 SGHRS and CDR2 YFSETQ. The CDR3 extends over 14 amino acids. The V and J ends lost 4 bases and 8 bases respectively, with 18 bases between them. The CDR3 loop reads CASSPGRGSQGYTF. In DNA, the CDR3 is TGCGCCAGCAGCCCGGGTCGGGGGTCTCAAGGCTACACCTTC.

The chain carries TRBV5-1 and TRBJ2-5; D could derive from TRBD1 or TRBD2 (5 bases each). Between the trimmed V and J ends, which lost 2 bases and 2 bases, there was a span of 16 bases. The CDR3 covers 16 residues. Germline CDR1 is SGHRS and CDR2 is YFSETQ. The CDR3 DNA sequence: TGCGCCAGCAGCTTCCTATACGGGGCTGGGCAAGAGACCCAGTACTTC. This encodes CASSFLYGAGQETQYF.

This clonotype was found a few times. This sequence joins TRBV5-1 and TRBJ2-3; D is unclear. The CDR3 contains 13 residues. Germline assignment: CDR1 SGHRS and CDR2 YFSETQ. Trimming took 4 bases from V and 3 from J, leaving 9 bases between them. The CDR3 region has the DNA TGCGCCAGCAGCGCGAGGACGACAGATACGCAGTATTTT. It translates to CASSARTTDTQYF. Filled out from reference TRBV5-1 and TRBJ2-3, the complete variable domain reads KAGVTQTPRYLIKTRGQQVTLSCSPISGHRSVSWYQQTPGQGLQFLFEYFSETQRNKGNFPGRFSGRQFSNSRSEMNVSTLELGDSALYLCASSARTTDTQYFGPGTRLTVL.

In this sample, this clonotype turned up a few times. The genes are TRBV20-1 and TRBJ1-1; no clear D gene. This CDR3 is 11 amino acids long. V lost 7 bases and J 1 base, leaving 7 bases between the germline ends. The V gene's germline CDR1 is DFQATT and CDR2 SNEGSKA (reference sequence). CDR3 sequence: CSGQKNTEAFF. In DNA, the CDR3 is TGCAGTGGTCAAAAGAACACTGAAGCTTTCTTT.

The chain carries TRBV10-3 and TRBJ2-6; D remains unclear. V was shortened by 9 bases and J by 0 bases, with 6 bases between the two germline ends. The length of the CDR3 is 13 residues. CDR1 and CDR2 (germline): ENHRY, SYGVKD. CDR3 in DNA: TGTGCCATTCAAAGCTCTGGGGCCAACGTCCTGACTTTC. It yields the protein CAIQSSGANVLTF.

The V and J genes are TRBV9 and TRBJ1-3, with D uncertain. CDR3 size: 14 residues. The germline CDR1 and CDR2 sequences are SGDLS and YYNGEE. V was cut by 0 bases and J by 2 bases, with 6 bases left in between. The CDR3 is CASSVATPGNTIYF. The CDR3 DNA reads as TGTGCCAGCAGCGTAGCTACCCCTGGAAACACCATATATTTT. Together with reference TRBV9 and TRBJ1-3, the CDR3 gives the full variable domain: DSGVTQTPKHLITATGQRVTLRCSPRSGDLSVYWYQQSLDQGLQFLIQYYNGEERAKGNILERFSAQQFPDLHSELNLSSLELGDSALYFCASSVATPGNTIYFGEGSWLTVV.

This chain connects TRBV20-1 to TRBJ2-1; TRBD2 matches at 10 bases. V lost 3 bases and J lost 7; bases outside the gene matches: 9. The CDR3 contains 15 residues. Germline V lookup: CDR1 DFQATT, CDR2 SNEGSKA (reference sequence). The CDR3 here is CSARAGTSVWNEQFF. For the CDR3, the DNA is TGCAGTGCTAGGGCCGGGACTAGCGTCTGGAATGAGCAGTTCTTC.

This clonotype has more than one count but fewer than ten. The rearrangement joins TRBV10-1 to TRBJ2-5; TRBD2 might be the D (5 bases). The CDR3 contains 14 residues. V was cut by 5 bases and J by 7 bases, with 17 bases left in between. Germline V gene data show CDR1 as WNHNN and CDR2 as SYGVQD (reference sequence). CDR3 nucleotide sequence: TGCGCCAGCAGTCGGTGGGGTTCAAGCGGGACCCAGTACTTC. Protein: CASSRWGSSGTQYF.

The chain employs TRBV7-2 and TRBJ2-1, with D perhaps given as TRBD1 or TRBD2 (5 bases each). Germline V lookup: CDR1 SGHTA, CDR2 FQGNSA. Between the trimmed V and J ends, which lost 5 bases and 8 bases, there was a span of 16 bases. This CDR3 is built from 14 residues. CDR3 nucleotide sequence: TGTGCCAGCAGCGCCGGGGCTAGTTGGTATGAGCAGTTCTTC. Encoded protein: CASSAGASWYEQFF.